This TCR beta chain originates from a study of blood T cell repertoires in COVID-19. Sequenced by immunoSEQ multiplex PCR; TCRdb stores in-frame clones only, minus some. Here the sample spans about 230,000 clones, more than 70% being singletons. The origin of this receptor is a woman aged 55-70 years with acute or convalescent COVID-19. Sample: peripheral blood.

DNA of the CDR3: TGTGCCAGCAGCCAAGCCCCGGACAGGGTGCAGCCCCAGCATTTT. Translating gives CASSQAPDRVQPQHF. The rearrangement joins TRBV3-1 (or the pseudogene TRBV3-2) to TRBJ1-5, with TRBD1 matching over 8 bases. The CDR3 spans 15 residues. Per germline, CDR1 LGHDT and CDR2 YNNKEL (reference sequence). Trimming at V came to 1 base and at J to 7 bases, leaving 6 bases not matched to a gene.